Each of the 31 T cell receptor beta chains below was sequenced from the same sample in a study of sequential checkpoint blockade in melanoma. The protocol was immunoSEQ multiplex PCR, while the TCRdb copy is restricted to in-frame clones and leaves out a portion. The table records under 50,000 clones, about 88% of them present only once. Treatment of the sample: randomized to nivolumab then ipilimumab (arm A) or the reverse (arm B). Sequences were derived from CD8+ T cells sorted from blood (inferred from file names), sampled from a patient given nivolumab and ipilimumab in sequence. Source of these receptors: a human donor with melanoma.

The chain combines TRBV5-4 with TRBJ2-5, with D possibly being TRBD2 (6 bases). The CDR3 runs to 14 residues. V was cut by 4 bases and J by 5 bases, with 15 bases left in between. Germline CDR1 and CDR2: SGHNT and YYREEE (reference sequence). CDR3 sequence (DNA): TGTGCCAGCAGCCCCGGACTATCGATGGAGACCCAGTACTTC. Protein sequence: CASSPGLSMETQYF.

The CDR3 here is CASSHSQWETQYF. Here the CDR3 DNA reads TGTGCCAGCAGCCACAGTCAATGGGAGACCCAGTACTTC. The chain carries TRBV7-9 and TRBJ2-5; D ambiguous. With 5 bases removed from V and 5 bases from J, the gap between germline ends came to 12 bases. Per germline, CDR1 SEHNR and CDR2 FQNEAQ (reference sequence). The CDR3 loop spans 13 amino acids.

The rearrangement joins TRBV19 to TRBJ2-1; no clear D. With 3 bases removed from V and 6 bases from J, the gap between germline ends came to 15 bases. This CDR3 spans 15 amino acids. From germline, CDR1 is LNHDA and CDR2 SQIVND (reference sequence). CDR3 loop: CASSMILLVANEQFF. The DNA for the CDR3 is TGTGCCAGTAGTATGATACTGTTGGTAGCCAATGAGCAGTTCTTC. Using reference TRBV19 and TRBJ2-1 for the parts outside the CDR3, the full variable domain is DGGITQSPKYLFRKEGQNVTLSCEQNLNHDAMYWYRQDPGQGLRLIYYSQIVNDFQKGDIAEGYSVSREKKESFPLTVTSAQKNPTAFYLCASSMILLVANEQFFGPGTRLTVL.

V is TRBV6-1 and J is TRBJ2-7, with 8 bases matching TRBD2. Germline V gene data show CDR1 as MNHNS and CDR2 as SASEGT. There are 14 residues in the CDR3. J lost 5 bases, V lost 2 bases, and 5 bases had no gene match. CDR3 loop: CASSESGGRDEQYF. The CDR3 bases are TGTGCCAGCAGTGAATCGGGAGGGCGCGACGAGCAGTACTTC.

V usage is TRBV10-2 and J usage is TRBJ1-1; the D is unclear. Germline V gene data show CDR1 as WSHSY and CDR2 as SAAADI. Trimming took off 5 bases at V and 1 base at J, with 5 bases between the two ends. The CDR3 runs to 12 residues. For the CDR3, the DNA is TGCGCCAGCAGTCCCGGGAACACTGAAGCTTTCTTT. This encodes CASSPGNTEAFF.

CDR3 loop: CASSDGLAGGEQFF. CDR3 nucleotides: TGTGCCAGCAGTGACGGGCTAGCGGGAGGTGAGCAGTTCTTC. This chain joins TRBV6-4 and TRBJ2-1; 11 nucleotides match TRBD2. Germline values: CDR1 MRHNA, CDR2 SNTAGT. The CDR3 extends over 14 amino acids. The V segment lost 2 bases and the J segment 9 bases; nucleotides outside the gene matches: 3.

The rearrangement joins TRBV15 to TRBJ2-1; tentatively, D is TRBD2 (5 bases). Germline lookup yields CDR1 LNHNV and CDR2 YYDKDF (reference sequence). With 4 bases removed from V and 6 bases from J, the gap between germline ends came to 10 bases. The CDR3 has 13 amino acids. CDR3 protein: CATSTPSPNEQFF. In DNA form, the CDR3 reads TGTGCCACCAGCACCCCTAGCCCCAATGAGCAGTTCTTC.

V is TRBV4-1 and J is TRBJ1-5, with D unresolved. The CDR3 consists of 12 residues. CDR1 is MGHRA, CDR2 YSYEKL, per germline. V lost 9 bases to trimming and J lost 4 bases, with 10 bases between them. CDR3 nucleotides: TGCGCCAGTCGTGGAGGGAATCAGCCCCAGCATTTT. Its translation: CASRGGNQPQHF.

V gene TRBV9 combines with J gene TRBJ2-1; 7 bases fit TRBD2. CDR3 length: 17 amino acids. The junction had 10 bases not matched to a gene; V was cut back by 4 bases and J by 0 bases. Germline CDR1 SGDLS, CDR2 YYNGEE. CDR3 in amino acids: CASSTLGGMGSYNEQFF. Written as DNA, the CDR3 is TGTGCCAGCAGCACATTGGGGGGGATGGGCTCCTACAATGAGCAGTTCTTC.

The chain joins TRBV7-9 to TRBJ2-1; a possible D gene is TRBD1 (5 bases). The germline V gene has CDR1 SEHNR and CDR2 FQNEAQ (reference sequence). Trimming cost V 5 bases and J 0 bases, with 14 bases left between them. The CDR3 runs to 16 residues. The CDR3 DNA is TGTGCCAGCAGCCGCATACAGGTGAGCTCCTACAATGAGCAGTTCTTC. It codes for CASSRIQVSSYNEQFF.

This clone was seen once. This rearrangement joins TRBV4-1 to TRBJ2-1; 11 bases are shared with TRBD2. CDR1 and CDR2 from the germline V gene are MGHRA and YSYEKL. The CDR3 covers 17 residues. The J segment lost 7 bases and the V segment lost 1 base, leaving 9 bases of the junction unmatched. The CDR3 nucleotides are TGCGCCAGCAGCCAAGTTCTAGCGACTAGCGGGATTAATGAGCAGTTCTTC. Protein sequence: CASSQVLATSGINEQFF.

The chain combines TRBV7-3 with TRBJ2-7, with 9 nucleotides matching TRBD2. CDR1 is SGHTA, CDR2 FQGTGA, per germline. J gave up 5 bases and V 2 bases, and 10 bases lay outside the gene matches. This CDR3 spans 16 amino acids. CDR3 bases: TGTGCCAGCAGCTTAGGGTTCGGGACTAGCATCGACGAGCAGTACTTC. Its protein product is CASSLGFGTSIDEQYF. The variable domain in full, with the rest retrieved from reference TRBV7-3 and TRBJ2-7, is GAGVSQTPSNKVTEKGKYVELRCDPISGHTALYWYRQSLGQGPEFLIYFQGTGAADDSGLPNDRFFAVRPEGSVSTLKIQRTERGDSAVYLCASSLGFGTSIDEQYFGPGTRLTVT.

In this sample, this clone turned up once. The gene calls are TRBV7-3 and TRBJ2-3; 7 bases fit TRBD2. With 5 bases clipped from V and 5 bases from J, the junction kept 7 bases outside the gene matches. The CDR3 contains 14 residues. Germline V CDR1 and CDR2: SGHTA, FQGTGA. This chain's CDR3 is CASSLLGGRDTQYF. The CDR3 bases are TGTGCCAGCAGCCTCCTGGGGGGGAGAGATACGCAGTATTTT. The variable domain in full, completed from reference TRBV7-3 and TRBJ2-3, reads GAGVSQTPSNKVTEKGKYVELRCDPISGHTALYWYRQSLGQGPEFLIYFQGTGAADDSGLPNDRFFAVRPEGSVSTLKIQRTERGDSAVYLCASSLLGGRDTQYFGPGTRLTVL.

V gene TRBV5-4 combines with J gene TRBJ2-7; D perhaps matches TRBD1 (5 bases). This CDR3 region has 13 residues. Looked up from germline, CDR1 is SGHNT and CDR2 is YYREEE (reference sequence). V was clipped by 0 bases and J by 7 bases, with 11 bases between them. This CDR3 is CASSLVGGAEQYF. The CDR3 nucleotides are TGTGCCAGCAGCTTGGTTGGTGGGGCAGAGCAGTACTTC.

This sequence joins TRBV6-5 and TRBJ1-5; D is unresolved. V lost 0 bases to trimming and J lost 7 bases, with 10 bases between them. Germline V gene data show CDR1 as MNHEY and CDR2 as SVGAGI. CDR3 length equals 14 residues. CDR3 coding DNA: TGTGCCAGCAGTTACTCAAGGAGCGTCCAGCCCCAGCATTTT. It encodes CASSYSRSVQPQHF.

J is TRBJ1-2 and V is TRBV13; the D gene is possibly TRBD1 (5 bases). With 0 bases removed from V and 4 bases from J, the gap between germline ends came to 12 bases. Germline-derived CDR1 and CDR2 are PRHDT and FYEKMQ (reference sequence). The CDR3 has 15 residues. For the CDR3, the DNA is TGTGCCAGCAGCTTAGGAATAGGGGCTTTCTATGGCTACACCTTC. Residues: CASSLGIGAFYGYTF.

The chain employs TRBV28 and TRBJ1-5, with D perhaps matching TRBD1 (6 bases). This CDR3 comprises 15 residues. Germline CDR1 MDHEN, CDR2 SYDVKM. The germline V and J ends were trimmed by 3 bases and 4 bases, with 13 bases remaining between them. CDR3 nucleotide sequence: TGTGCCAGCAGTTTTGAGGACAGTAGGAATCAGCCCCAGCATTTT. This codes for CASSFEDSRNQPQHF.

This chain connects TRBV5-6 to TRBJ1-5; TRBD1 might be the D (5 bases). Looked up from germline, CDR1 is SGHDT and CDR2 is YYEEEE. This CDR3 is built from 13 residues. Trimming left V 2 bases short and J 6 bases short, with 9 bases between. The CDR3 nucleotides are TGTGCCAGCAGCTTCCAGGGAAGTCAGCCCCAGCATTTT. This codes for CASSFQGSQPQHF.

J is TRBJ2-1 and V is TRBV7-6; 11 bases are a match to TRBD2. The CDR3 has 15 amino acids. After removal of 6 bases from V and 3 bases from J, the junction contained 4 bases not matched to a gene. Germline CDR1 and CDR2: SGHVS and FNYEAQ. The CDR3 nucleotides read TGTGCCAGCAGACCCGGGACTAGCGGCTACAATGAGCAGTTCTTC. Its protein product is CASRPGTSGYNEQFF.

The chain employs TRBV27 and TRBJ2-3; D is perhaps TRBD2 (5 bases). Trimming pared 1 base from V and 6 bases from J, leaving 14 bases between. The CDR3 loop spans 15 amino acids. CDR1 is MNHEY, CDR2 SMNVEV, per germline (reference sequence). CDR3 region: CASSLLEGGVDTQYF. For the CDR3, the DNA is TGTGCCAGCAGTTTATTAGAGGGCGGCGTCGATACGCAGTATTTT.

This clone has a single count. The J gene is TRBJ2-1, the V gene TRBV27; the D is unclear. There are 13 residues in the CDR3. Germline V gene lookup returns CDR1 MNHEY and CDR2 SMNVEV (reference sequence). Trimming removed 0 bases at V and 8 bases at J, with 8 bases between. The CDR3 bases are TGTGCCAGCAGTTTATCCTATAACGATGAGCAGTTCTTC. Protein sequence: CASSLSYNDEQFF.

This clone was seen a single time. The V gene is TRBV6-6, the J gene TRBJ1-1; 9 bases are a match to TRBD1. The CDR3 is made up of 15 amino acids. The germline V gene encodes CDR1 MNHNY and CDR2 SVGAGI (reference sequence). J lost 2 bases, V lost 6 bases, and 7 bases had no gene match. In DNA form, the CDR3 reads TGTGCCAGCAGAGAATGGACAGGGGCAAACACTGAAGCTTTCTTT. Amino acid sequence: CASREWTGANTEAFF.

V is TRBV9 and J is TRBJ2-1, with D unclear. Germline V gene lookup returns CDR1 SGDLS and CDR2 YYNGEE. Trimming cost V 0 bases and J 8 bases, with 6 bases left between them. The CDR3 has 12 amino acids. This CDR3 is CASSVGGYEQFF. The CDR3 DNA reads TGTGCCAGCAGCGTAGGAGGTTATGAGCAGTTCTTC.

The J gene is TRBJ2-1, the V gene TRBV5-4; 9 nucleotides match TRBD2. The CDR3 is 15 amino acids. After removal of 0 bases from V and 5 bases from J, the junction contained 3 bases not matched to a gene. The germline CDR1 and CDR2 sequences are SGHNT and YYREEE (reference sequence). The CDR3 region is CASSLVASGNNEQFF. CDR3 nucleotides: TGTGCCAGCAGCTTGGTTGCTAGCGGGAACAATGAGCAGTTCTTC.

V usage is TRBV9 and J usage is TRBJ2-1; 11 nucleotides align to TRBD2. Trimming at V came to 7 bases and at J to 3 bases, leaving 6 bases not matched to a gene. The CDR3 runs to 15 residues. Germline V gene sequence: CDR1 SGDLS, CDR2 YYNGEE. The CDR3 reads CASQSGTSGYNEQFF. CDR3 DNA: TGTGCCAGCCAATCGGGGACTAGCGGCTACAATGAGCAGTTCTTC.

This sequence joins TRBV9 and TRBJ2-3; 13 bases fit TRBD2. Trimming took 3 bases from V and 6 from J; bases not matched to a gene: 7. The CDR3 has 16 amino acids. Germline lookup yields CDR1 SGDLS and CDR2 YYNGEE. The CDR3 spells CASSGRLAGGPDTQYF. In nucleotides, the CDR3 is TGTGCCAGCAGCGGAAGACTAGCGGGAGGTCCCGATACGCAGTATTTT.

The chain links TRBV7-9 to TRBJ2-1, with TRBD2 matching over 14 bases. The junction had 8 bases not matched to a gene; V was cut back by 3 bases and J by 1 base. The CDR3 runs 19 residues. The germline CDR1 and CDR2 sequences are SEHNR and FQNEAQ (reference sequence). CDR3 DNA sequence: TGTGCCAGCAGCTTCGGGACTAGCGGGAGATTCGGGTCCTACAATGAGCAGTTCTTC. Encoded protein: CASSFGTSGRFGSYNEQFF.

CDR3 nucleotide sequence: TGTGCTAGTGGTTTGGATCCTGGACACCTCACCGGGGAGCTGTTTTTT. Protein: CASGLDPGHLTGELFF. The rearrangement uses TRBV12-5 and TRBJ2-2; D is possibly TRBD1 (5 bases). This CDR3 has 16 residues. Germline loops: CDR1 LGHNT, CDR2 FRNRAP. V lost 1 base to trimming and J lost 4 bases, with 13 bases between them.

V and J are TRBV4-1 and TRBJ1-1; D is unclear. Germline V lookup: CDR1 MGHRA, CDR2 YSYEKL. Trimming removed 0 bases from V and 6 bases from J, with 14 bases in between. The CDR3 loop spans 15 amino acids. CDR3 coding DNA: TGCGCCAGCAGCCAAGACCCCGTTGGCAGCGCTGAAGCTTTCTTT. This gives the protein CASSQDPVGSAEAFF.

The chain couples TRBV2 to TRBJ2-3; TRBD2 agrees at 8 bases. Trimming cost V 9 bases and J 1 base; bases outside gene matches: 18. Germline V gene sequence: CDR1 SNHLY, CDR2 FYNNEI. The CDR3 extends over 18 amino acids. The CDR3 coding sequence is TGTGCCAGTAGACCGACATGGACTAGCCAATCCCGCACAGATACGCAGTATTTT. Its translation is CASRPTWTSQSRTDTQYF.

This chain joins TRBV6-1 and TRBJ2-7; 12 bases are shared with TRBD1. The CDR3 is 15 amino acids. Germline CDR1 MNHNS, CDR2 SASEGT. The ends lost 6 bases at V and 5 bases at J; junction bases unmatched: 8. In DNA form, the CDR3 reads TGTGCCAGCAGCTTATGGGGACAGGGGGCAGACGAGCAGTACGTC. Protein sequence: CASSLWGQGADEQYV.